The present T cell receptor beta chain was sequenced within a study of a mutant IDH1 vaccine in newly diagnosed glioma. The overall study: Participants attended visit V12, the safety follow-up, at week 35, and then attended visit V13 at week 47.

This sample's time point: week 35, safety follow-up. Vaccinated patients received 300 ug of mutant IDH1 20-mer peptide per dose, with topical imiquimod. With regard to this clone: The antigen is undetermined.

Trimming took 6 bases from V and 4 from J, leaving 18 bases between them. CDR1 and CDR2 from the germline V gene are SNHLY and FYNNEI. The CDR3 is 15 amino acids. TCRdb's table, derived via immunoSEQ multiplex PCR, lists solely in-frame clones and lacks some. This table holds around 32,000 clones, about four fifths found once. The chain recombines TRBV2 with TRBJ1-2; a weak D match, TRBD1 (6 bases). The sequences come from PBMCs, collected from a glioma patient whose treatment included an IDH1 peptide vaccine. The source of this sequence is a man aged 40-49 years with glioma. Some clones in this sample may be carry-over from other donors' samples. CDR3 sequence: CASSASRTEGYGYTF. Written as DNA, the CDR3 is TGTGCCAGCAGCGCCTCAAGGACAGAGGGCTATGGCTACACCTTC.